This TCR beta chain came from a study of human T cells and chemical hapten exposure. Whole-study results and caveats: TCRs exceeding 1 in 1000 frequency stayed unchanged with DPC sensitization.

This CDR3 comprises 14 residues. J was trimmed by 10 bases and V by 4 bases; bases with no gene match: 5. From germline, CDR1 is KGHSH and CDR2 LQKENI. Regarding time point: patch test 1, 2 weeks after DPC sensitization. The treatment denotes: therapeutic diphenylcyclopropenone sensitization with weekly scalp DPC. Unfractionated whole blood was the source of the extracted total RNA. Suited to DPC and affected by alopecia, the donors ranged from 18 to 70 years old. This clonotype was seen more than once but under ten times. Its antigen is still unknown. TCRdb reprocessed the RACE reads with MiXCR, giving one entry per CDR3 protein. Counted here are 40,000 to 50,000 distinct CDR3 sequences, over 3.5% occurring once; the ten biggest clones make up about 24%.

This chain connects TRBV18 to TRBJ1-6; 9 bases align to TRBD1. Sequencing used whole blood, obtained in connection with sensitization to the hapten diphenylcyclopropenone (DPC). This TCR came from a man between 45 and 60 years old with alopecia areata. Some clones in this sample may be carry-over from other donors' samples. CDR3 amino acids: CASSRDREWSPLHF. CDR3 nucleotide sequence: TGTGCCAGCTCACGGGACAGGGAATGGTCACCCCTCCACTTT.